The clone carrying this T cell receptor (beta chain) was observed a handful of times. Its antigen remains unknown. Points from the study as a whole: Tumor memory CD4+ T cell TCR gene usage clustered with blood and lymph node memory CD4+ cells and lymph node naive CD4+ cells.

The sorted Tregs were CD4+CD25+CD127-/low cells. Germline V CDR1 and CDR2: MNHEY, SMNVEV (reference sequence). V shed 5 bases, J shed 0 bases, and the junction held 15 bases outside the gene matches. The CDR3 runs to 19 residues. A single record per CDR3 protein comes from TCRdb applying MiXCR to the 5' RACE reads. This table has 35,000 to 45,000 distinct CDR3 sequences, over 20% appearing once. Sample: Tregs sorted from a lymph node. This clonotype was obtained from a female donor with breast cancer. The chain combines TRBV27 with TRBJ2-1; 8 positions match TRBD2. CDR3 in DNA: TGTGCCAGCAGTCCCAGACAGGTCCAGCGGGAGAGCTCCTACAATGAGCAGTTCTTC. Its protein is CASSPRQVQRESSYNEQFF.